The 25 T cell receptor beta chains below all came from one sample that was sequenced in a study of blood T cell repertoires in COVID-19. Here immunoSEQ multiplex PCR was the method, and the copy in TCRdb shows in-frame clones only, minus some. The sample lists a few hundred thousand clones; about 87% were seen once. Sequencing was done on a sample of peripheral blood. These receptors originate from a man between 60 and 70 years old who had recovered from COVID-19.

The gene calls are TRBV4-2 and TRBJ1-1; TRBD1 might be the D (6 bases). V was pared by 5 bases and J by 1 base, with 11 bases between. CDR3 size: 14 residues. Germline V CDR1 and CDR2: LGHNA, YNFKEQ. CDR3 sequence (DNA): TGTGCCAGCAGCTTCGGACAGCCGAACACTGAAGCTTTCTTT. Translation: CASSFGQPNTEAFF.

The genes are TRBV15 and TRBJ1-5; perhaps TRBD1 as D (5 bases). Trimming removed 6 bases at V and 2 bases at J, with 20 bases between. The CDR3 is made up of 17 amino acids. The germline CDR1 and CDR2 sequences are LNHNV and YYDKDF (reference sequence). The CDR3: CATRRGGGVGGNQPQHF. CDR3 in DNA: TGTGCCACCAGGCGTGGGGGGGGAGTAGGCGGCAATCAGCCCCAGCATTTT.

V gene TRBV5-1 combines with J gene TRBJ2-1; D might be TRBD2 (5 bases). V was shortened by 1 base and J by 7 bases, with 15 bases between the two germline ends. CDR1 SGHRS and CDR2 YFSETQ come from the germline V gene. CDR3 length: 15 amino acids. The CDR3 reads CASSLFRGTGNEQFF. Here the CDR3 DNA reads TGCGCCAGCAGCTTGTTCCGGGGAACGGGGAATGAGCAGTTCTTC. Complete variable domain (other parts from reference TRBV5-1 and TRBJ2-1): KAGVTQTPRYLIKTRGQQVTLSCSPISGHRSVSWYQQTPGQGLQFLFEYFSETQRNKGNFPGRFSGRQFSNSRSEMNVSTLELGDSALYLCASSLFRGTGNEQFFGPGTRLTVL.

The chain recombines TRBV6-5 with TRBJ2-7, with D uncertain. The CDR3 covers 13 residues. V was trimmed by 9 bases and J by 6 bases, leaving 18 bases between them. Germline values: CDR1 MNHEY, CDR2 SVGAGI. The CDR3: CASLPSQVGEQYF. The CDR3 region has the DNA TGTGCCAGTTTACCCAGCCAGGTGGGCGAGCAGTACTTC.

The rearrangement uses TRBV7-3 and TRBJ1-1, with D possibly being TRBD1 (5 bases). The V and J ends lost 3 bases and 1 base respectively, with 9 bases between them. Germline CDR1 and CDR2: SGHTA and FQGTGA. This CDR3 comprises 14 residues. This chain's CDR3 is CASSLGLTNTEAFF. The CDR3 DNA reads as TGTGCCAGCAGCTTGGGACTTACGAACACTGAAGCTTTCTTT. Filled out from reference TRBV7-3 and TRBJ1-1, the complete variable domain reads GAGVSQTPSNKVTEKGKYVELRCDPISGHTALYWYRQSLGQGPEFLIYFQGTGAADDSGLPNDRFFAVRPEGSVSTLKIQRTERGDSAVYLCASSLGLTNTEAFFGQGTRLTVV.

The chain recombines TRBV29-1 with TRBJ2-3, with a weak D call TRBD2 (5 bases). The germline V gene has CDR1 SQVTM and CDR2 ANQGSEA. Trimming pared 6 bases from V and 5 bases from J, leaving 21 bases between. CDR3 length equals 15 residues. The CDR3 DNA sequence: TGCAGCGTGCTCTCACGCGGGTTTGTTCGAGATACGCAGTATTTT. It codes for CSVLSRGFVRDTQYF.

Written as DNA, the CDR3 is TGTGCCAGCAGCCAAGAACCTAGCGGGGGGATCTCCTACGAGCAGTACTTC. Translating gives CASSQEPSGGISYEQYF. The chain recombines TRBV4-2 with TRBJ2-7, with 11 bases aligning to TRBD2. V dropped 0 bases and J dropped 0; count of bases not matched to a gene: 4. The CDR3 has 17 residues. Per germline, CDR1 LGHNA and CDR2 YNFKEQ.

The chain uses TRBV3-1 (or the pseudogene TRBV3-2) and TRBJ2-3; D might be TRBD1 (5 bases). Trimming removed 0 bases at V and 1 base at J, with 11 bases between. Germline V lookup: CDR1 LGHDT, CDR2 YNNKEL (reference sequence). This CDR3 contains 16 residues. The CDR3 is CASSQEPTRGTDTQYF. CDR3 DNA: TGTGCCAGCAGCCAAGAACCTACCAGGGGCACAGATACGCAGTATTTT.

The chain couples TRBV5-6 to TRBJ1-6; no firm D call. Trimming left V 6 bases short and J 6 bases short, with 10 bases between. CDR1 SGHDT and CDR2 YYEEEE come from the germline V gene. This CDR3 is 13 amino acids long. The CDR3 loop is CASKEQTNSPLHF. CDR3 nucleotide sequence: TGTGCCAGCAAAGAACAGACTAATTCACCCCTCCACTTT.

This chain joins TRBV23-1 and TRBJ1-5, with 8 bases lining up with TRBD1. TRBV23-1 is treated as an ORF (open reading frame) with a function not yet certain. The length of the CDR3 is 14 residues. V lost 4 bases and J lost 2; bases outside the gene matches: 1. This chain's CDR3 is CASSPGQGNQPQHF. CDR3 DNA sequence: TGCGCCAGCAGTCCGGGACAGGGCAATCAGCCCCAGCATTTT.

This sequence joins TRBV13 and TRBJ2-7; tentative D call: TRBD2 (5 bases). The CDR3 is 11 amino acids. CDR1 is PRHDT and CDR2 is FYEKMQ in the germline V gene (reference sequence). Trimming removed 5 bases from V and 6 bases from J, with 8 bases in between. The CDR3 loop is CASSQDSEQYF. The CDR3 bases are TGTGCCAGCAGCCAGGACTCCGAGCAGTACTTC.

Remarks on this clone: A much larger clone lies a single base off, so this may be a read error. This chain uses TRBV7-2 with TRBJ1-5, with D perhaps matching TRBD1 (6 bases). Trimming shortened V by 4 bases and J by 3 bases, and 7 bases separated the two germline ends. This CDR3 contains 13 residues. The germline CDR1 and CDR2 sequences are SGHTA and FQGNSA. The CDR3 nucleotides read TGTGCCAGCAGCTCAGGGGTCAATCAGCCCCAGCATTTT. Translating it yields CASSSGVNQPQHF.

A few counts support this clone. The chain employs TRBV4-1 and TRBJ2-5, with 11 bases that match TRBD1. This CDR3 region has 15 residues. With 3 bases clipped from V and 4 bases from J, the junction kept 4 bases outside the gene matches. Germline loops: CDR1 MGHRA, CDR2 YSYEKL. DNA for the CDR3: TGCGCCAGCAGCCATTCGGGACAGGGGGGAGAGACCCAGTACTTC. Translating gives CASSHSGQGGETQYF.

This clone has just one count. This chain uses TRBV9 with TRBJ1-2; no definite D call. From germline, CDR1 is SGDLS and CDR2 YYNGEE. The V and J ends lost 0 bases and 4 bases respectively, with 16 bases between them. The CDR3 spans 16 residues. CDR3 in amino acids: CASSVGRMESSYGYTF. CDR3 nucleotide sequence: TGTGCCAGCAGCGTAGGAAGGATGGAGTCGAGCTATGGCTACACCTTC.

This rearrangement joins TRBV12-5 to TRBJ1-5; 7 bases match TRBD1. Germline trimming cut 5 bases from V and 4 bases from J; bases unmatched to any gene: 17. From germline, CDR1 is LGHNT and CDR2 FRNRAP. The CDR3 is 18 residues long. The CDR3 reads CASGQRTGLVSQNQPQHF. DNA for the CDR3: TGTGCTAGTGGTCAAAGGACAGGCCTCGTGAGCCAAAATCAGCCCCAGCATTTT.

The chain joins TRBV23-1 to TRBJ2-7; 7 bases are a match to TRBD1. TRBV23-1 qualifies as an ORF whose function is uncertain. V lost 0 bases, J lost 7 bases, and 6 bases stayed unmatched. The length of the CDR3 is 14 residues. CDR3 in DNA: TGCGCCAGCAGTCAATCGGGACAGCCTAGTGAGCAGTACTTC. Encoded protein: CASSQSGQPSEQYF.

Of note for this clone: One junction end does not reproduce the germline sequence, and a read error may be involved. The chain uses TRBV23-1 and TRBJ2-7; TRBD2 is a possible D gene (6 bases). TRBV23-1 counts as an open reading frame of uncertain function. The CDR3 extends over 14 amino acids. Here the CDR3 reads CASSQSGAGNEPYF. The CDR3 DNA follows: TGCGCCAGCAGTCAATCGGGCGCGGGAAACGAGCCGTACTTC.

In its sample, this clone was seen once. V and J are TRBV21-1 and TRBJ1-6; the listed D gene, TRBD1, was not tested against the DNA. TRBV21-1 is marked as a pseudogene. This CDR3 has 17 residues. The CDR3 region is CASSKKEDRVFNSPLHF. CDR3 bases: TGTGCCAGCAGCAAAAAAGAGGACAGGGTTTTCAATTCACCCCTCCACTTT.

This clone came up a few times. The gene calls are TRBV1 and TRBJ2-1; the table's D gene call, TRBD2, was not cross checked with the DNA. TRBV1 constitutes a pseudogene. The CDR3 sequence is 13 residues long. This CDR3 is CTSSQGGLDEQFF. The CDR3, as DNA: TGCACCAGCAGCCAAGGCGGACTAGACGAGCAGTTCTTC.

The CDR3 region is CASRGGLGDTIAYEQYF. CDR3 DNA: TGTGCCAGCAGGGGAGGCTTGGGCGATACCATAGCCTACGAGCAGTACTTC. The chain is built from TRBV2 and TRBJ2-7; a possible D gene is TRBD2 (6 bases). Germline CDR1 SNHLY, CDR2 FYNNEI. V lost 6 bases and J lost 2, with 23 bases in between. The CDR3 is 17 residues long.

CDR3 region: CASSSRTGGSNTEAFF. The DNA of the CDR3 is TGTGCCAGCAGCTCACGGACAGGGGGAAGTAACACTGAAGCTTTCTTT. V is TRBV5-4 and J is TRBJ1-1, with 10 bases matching TRBD1. This CDR3 is built from 16 residues. V shed 3 bases and J 2 bases; nucleotides not matched to a gene: 7. Germline V lookup: CDR1 SGHNT, CDR2 YYREEE (reference sequence).

The chain employs TRBV19 and TRBJ1-3; D call uncertain. V lost 6 bases and J lost 0, with 18 bases in between. CDR3 size: 17 residues. Germline loops: CDR1 LNHDA, CDR2 SQIVND (reference sequence). The CDR3 spells CASSTRLNPSSGNTIYF. Written as DNA, the CDR3 is TGTGCCAGTAGCACCCGACTGAACCCGAGCTCTGGAAACACCATATATTTT.

The chain couples TRBV9 to TRBJ2-7; TRBD2 is a possible D gene (6 bases). The CDR3 is 15 amino acids. From germline, CDR1 is SGDLS and CDR2 YYNGEE. V dropped 0 bases and J dropped 4 bases, with 14 bases sitting between them. Here the CDR3 reads CASSVGLGEEYEQYF. CDR3 sequence (DNA): TGTGCCAGCAGCGTAGGTCTGGGGGAGGAATACGAGCAGTACTTC.

With respect to this clone: The same CDR3 is also encoded by other DNA sequences in this sample. The J gene is TRBJ1-5, the V gene TRBV18; D possibly corresponds to TRBD1 (6 bases). Germline assignment: CDR1 KGHSH and CDR2 LQKENI. The CDR3 is 15 residues long. Trimming pared 3 bases from V and 4 bases from J, leaving 13 bases between. The CDR3 region has the DNA TGTGCCAGCTCACCGCAGGGGCAGGGGAATCAGCCCCAGCATTTT. Translating it yields CASSPQGQGNQPQHF. Full variable domain (rest looked up from reference TRBV18 and TRBJ1-5): NAGVMQNPRHLVRRRGQEARLRCSPMKGHSHVYWYRQLPEEGLKFMVYLQKENIIDESGMPKERFSAEFPKEGPSILRIQQVVRGDSAAYFCASSPQGQGNQPQHFGDGTRLSIL.

The V gene is TRBV4-1, the J gene TRBJ2-7; 10 nucleotides match TRBD1. Germline V CDR1 and CDR2: MGHRA, YSYEKL. J lost 5 bases, V lost 3 bases, and 7 bases had no gene match. CDR3 length: 15 residues. CDR3 in amino acids: CASSQAGTGVHEQYF. CDR3 nucleotides: TGCGCCAGCAGCCAGGCCGGGACAGGGGTCCACGAGCAGTACTTC.